The source of this T cell receptor beta chain is a study of blood T cell repertoires in COVID-19. Study-wide context: Italy, Spain and the United States were the sources of the convalescent and acute COVID-19 samples. Nucleic acid was either cDNA or gDNA, and it came from T cells, B-cell-depleted T cells, or PBMCs.

In germline, CDR1 is MNHEY, CDR2 SMNVEV (reference sequence). With V trimmed by 5 bases and J by 6 bases, 8 bases remained unmatched. This CDR3 spans 16 amino acids. In the authors' methods: The assay estimated nucleated cells by amplifying reference gene primers. Clones were sequenced by immunoSEQ multiplex PCR, and TCRdb holds only the in-frame ones, with some missing. From that table come the V and J calls and clone size; the DNA was used to work out D and trimming. The table includes over 60,000 clones, 70% to 90% detected once. The clonotype comes from a man aged 70-80 years with active or convalescent COVID-19. The rearrangement uses TRBV27 and TRBJ2-1, with 12 bases identical to TRBD2. The material sequenced was peripheral blood. The CDR3 loop reads CASSLLAGGSGNEQFF. CDR3 coding DNA: TGTGCCAGCAGTCTACTAGCGGGAGGATCAGGCAATGAGCAGTTCTTC.